The 21 T cell receptor beta chains below were found in one sample sequenced in a study of PD-1 blockade in classical Hodgkin lymphoma. Libraries were prepared by immunoSEQ multiplex PCR; TCRdb keeps only in-frame clonotypes and omits some of them. The profile shows 45,000 to 60,000 clones, 81% of them singletons. Relapse after autologous stem cell transplantation occurred in every patient, and brentuximab vedotin exposure varied. Source: peripheral blood mononuclear cells (PBMCs), taken at baseline. All receptors derive from a human donor with classical Hodgkin lymphoma.

V and J are TRBV18 and TRBJ1-5, with D unresolved. The germline V and J ends were trimmed by 3 bases and 0 bases, with 12 bases remaining between them. Germline V gene lookup returns CDR1 KGHSH and CDR2 LQKENI. The CDR3 is 16 residues long. In DNA form, the CDR3 reads TGTGCCAGCTCACCCAACACATTGAATAGCAATCAGCCCCAGCATTTT. Protein sequence: CASSPNTLNSNQPQHF.

The chain carries TRBV27 and TRBJ2-3, with D possibly TRBD2 on 6 matching bases. Germline V lookup: CDR1 MNHEY, CDR2 SMNVEV (reference sequence). The CDR3 is 16 residues long. V shed 3 bases and J shed 7 bases, with 20 bases lying between them. CDR3 DNA: TGTGCCAGCAGTTTTGGGGTGGCGGGGTTAAGCAATACGCAGTATTTT. Protein sequence: CASSFGVAGLSNTQYF.

The chain couples TRBV6-1 to TRBJ2-7; 9 bases align to TRBD1. Unmatched junction bases numbered 12, after V lost 8 bases and J lost 4 bases. The CDR3 consists of 15 residues. The germline V gene encodes CDR1 MNHNS and CDR2 SASEGT. CDR3 region: CASRREQGAGYEQYF. The CDR3 region has the DNA TGTGCCAGCCGGAGGGAACAGGGGGCAGGGTACGAGCAGTACTTC.

V and J are TRBV6-1 and TRBJ2-7; the D is unclear. Trimming removed 2 bases from V and 2 bases from J, with 10 bases in between. The CDR3 is 14 residues long. Germline assignment: CDR1 MNHNS and CDR2 SASEGT. In DNA form, the CDR3 reads TGTGCCAGCAGTGAATACACAGTACCCTACGAGCAGTACTTC. This sequence encodes CASSEYTVPYEQYF.

The chain carries TRBV4-3 and TRBJ2-1, with D uncertain. Germline V gene data show CDR1 as LGHNA and CDR2 as YSLEER. There are 13 residues in the CDR3. The ends were cut back, 4 bases at V and 9 bases at J, with 13 bases in the middle. CDR3 sequence (DNA): TGCGCCAGCAGCCCCCAGGTAAAAGGTGAGCAGTTCTTC. Translation: CASSPQVKGEQFF.

The CDR3 loop is CASSQTGSTQPQHF. In DNA form, the CDR3 reads TGTGCCAGCAGCCAAACAGGGTCCACCCAGCCCCAGCATTTT. This chain joins TRBV4-2 and TRBJ1-5; possible D gene TRBD1, 6 bases. Trimming shortened V by 2 bases and J by 7 bases, and 12 bases separated the two germline ends. Germline values: CDR1 LGHNA, CDR2 YNFKEQ. This CDR3 is 14 amino acids long.

The rearrangement links TRBV7-8 to TRBJ1-4, with no clear D. The CDR3 has 15 residues. Trimming stripped 2 bases from V and 7 bases from J, with 14 bases between. Germline lookup yields CDR1 SGHVS and CDR2 FQNEAQ. The DNA for the CDR3 is TGTGCCAGCAGCTTATCCTCGCACGCCGCTGAAAAACTGTTTTTT. It codes for CASSLSSHAAEKLFF.

The chain has TRBV7-2 and TRBJ1-2, with D unresolved. The CDR3 covers 13 residues. Trimming cost V 6 bases and J 5 bases, with 13 bases left between them. Germline CDR1 SGHTA, CDR2 FQGNSA. The CDR3 sequence: CASRERAIYGYTF. CDR3 sequence (DNA): TGTGCCAGCAGGGAGCGCGCAATATATGGCTACACCTTC.

The V and J genes are TRBV4-2 and TRBJ2-3; D might be TRBD1 (6 bases). The CDR3 extends over 15 amino acids. From germline, CDR1 is LGHNA and CDR2 YNFKEQ. V was trimmed by 2 bases and J by 0 bases, leaving 9 bases between them. CDR3: CASSQIGQSTDTQYF. The CDR3, as DNA: TGTGCCAGCAGCCAAATCGGACAGAGCACAGATACGCAGTATTTT.

This clone occurred once. The chain is built from TRBV11-2 and TRBJ2-2, with D hard to call. CDR3 length: 14 residues. V lost 3 bases, J lost 4 bases, and 9 bases lay in between. Germline V gives CDR1 SGHAT, CDR2 FQNNGV. The CDR3 bases are TGTGCCAGCAGCTTGACGTCTTTCACCGGGGAGCTGTTTTTT. Protein sequence: CASSLTSFTGELFF.

The chain has TRBV7-3 and TRBJ1-3; D is unresolved. V dropped 8 bases and J dropped 0 bases, with 11 bases sitting between them. Germline V lookup: CDR1 SGHTA, CDR2 FQGTGA. The CDR3 is 14 residues long. This chain's CDR3 is CASGMGGSGNTIYF. CDR3 DNA sequence: TGTGCCAGCGGCATGGGAGGCTCTGGAAACACCATATATTTT. The entire variable domain, with the rest obtained from reference TRBV7-3 and TRBJ1-3, is as follows: GAGVSQTPSNKVTEKGKYVELRCDPISGHTALYWYRQSLGQGPEFLIYFQGTGAADDSGLPNDRFFAVRPEGSVSTLKIQRTERGDSAVYLCASGMGGSGNTIYFGEGSWLTVV.

The chain links TRBV6-5 to TRBJ2-1; TRBD2 agrees at 12 bases. The CDR3 extends over 15 amino acids. Germline V gene lookup returns CDR1 MNHEY and CDR2 SVGAGI. V was pared by 4 bases and J by 5 bases, with 3 bases of the junction left unmatched. The CDR3, as DNA: TGTGCCAGCAGTTCTAGCGGGAGGGCCCACAATGAGCAGTTCTTC. It codes for CASSSSGRAHNEQFF.

In its sample, this clone was seen once. The chain has TRBV7-2 and TRBJ2-1; 11 bases are a match to TRBD2. CDR1 and CDR2 from the germline V gene are SGHTA and FQGNSA. V shed 5 bases and J 4 bases; nucleotides not matched to a gene: 4. The CDR3 extends over 15 amino acids. The CDR3 is CASSRTSGPYNEQFF. The CDR3 DNA sequence: TGTGCCAGCAGCCGGACTAGCGGGCCATACAATGAGCAGTTCTTC.

The V gene is TRBV2, the J gene TRBJ2-5; D is possibly TRBD1 or TRBD2 (5 bases each). CDR3 size: 13 residues. CDR1 and CDR2 (germline): SNHLY, FYNNEI. V was clipped by 7 bases and J by 4 bases, with 13 bases between them. The CDR3, as DNA: TGTGCCAGCATCTGGGGGACCGGAGAGACCCAGTACTTC. Translating it yields CASIWGTGETQYF.

This chain connects TRBV7-9 to TRBJ1-1; D remains unclear. The CDR3 covers 13 residues. V was shortened by 2 bases and J by 1 base, with 5 bases between the two germline ends. The germline V gene has CDR1 SEHNR and CDR2 FQNEAQ (reference sequence). The CDR3 sequence is CASSLWWNTEAFF. The CDR3 DNA sequence: TGTGCCAGCAGCTTATGGTGGAACACTGAAGCTTTCTTT.

This chain connects TRBV7-6 to TRBJ2-7, with D perhaps being TRBD1 or TRBD2 (7 bases each). This CDR3 spans 14 amino acids. Trimming pared 3 bases from V and 4 bases from J, leaving 13 bases between. The V gene's germline CDR1 is SGHVS and CDR2 FNYEAQ. The chain's CDR3 is CASSLGRGGYEQYV. CDR3 DNA: TGTGCCAGCAGCTTGGGCAGGGGGGGTTACGAGCAGTACGTC.

This chain joins TRBV7-2 and TRBJ1-1; D call uncertain. CDR1 is SGHTA and CDR2 is FQGNSA in the germline V gene. V was clipped by 4 bases and J by 4 bases, with 16 bases between them. This CDR3 region has 15 residues. CDR3 in DNA: TGTGCCAGCAGCTCCAGCCAGTTCGGTTCCACTGAAGCTTTCTTT. Protein sequence: CASSSSQFGSTEAFF.

The chain joins TRBV25-1 to TRBJ1-2; D unclear. Germline loops: CDR1 MGHDK, CDR2 SYGVNS. The CDR3 contains 12 residues. Trimming removed 4 bases at V and 5 bases at J, with 8 bases between. CDR3 in amino acids: CASSGIGYGYTF. In DNA form, the CDR3 reads TGTGCCAGCAGTGGGATCGGGTATGGCTACACCTTC.

V is TRBV5-1 and J is TRBJ2-5; D gene ambiguous. Germline-derived CDR1 and CDR2 are SGHRS and YFSETQ. V was shortened by 4 bases and J by 0 bases, with 4 bases between the two germline ends. The CDR3 has 12 amino acids. The CDR3 loop is CASSTDQETQYF. The CDR3 region has the DNA TGCGCCAGCAGCACCGACCAAGAGACCCAGTACTTC.

The chain recombines TRBV4-3 with TRBJ2-6; 10 nucleotides agree with TRBD2. CDR1 is LGHNA and CDR2 is YSLEER in the germline V gene. The trim removed 1 base at V and 0 bases at J, leaving 0 bases unmatched. The CDR3 is made up of 17 amino acids. The chain's CDR3 is CASSQGTSGSGANVLTF. CDR3 coding DNA: TGCGCCAGCAGCCAAGGGACTAGCGGCTCTGGGGCCAACGTCCTGACTTTC.

J is TRBJ1-4 and V is TRBV29-1; the D is unclear. From germline, CDR1 is SQVTM and CDR2 ANQGSEA. The V and J ends lost 4 bases and 7 bases respectively, with 13 bases between them. The CDR3 is made up of 13 amino acids. The CDR3 nucleotides read TGCAGCGTTGCAGAGGGTGGGTTTGAAAAACTGTTTTTT. As protein: CSVAEGGFEKLFF.